This is a list of T cell receptor beta chains from one sample in a study of shared clonotypes between healthy human individuals. Produced via immunoSEQ multiplex PCR; TCRdb's table is partial and in-frame only. This sample has some 1 million clones, with about 77% found just once. The specimen sequenced was memory CD4+ T cells sorted from blood. The receptors were gathered from a man younger than 35 in good health. The CDR3 runs from the conserved cysteine through the conserved F or W. The D gene is left open where the match is weak. Not all rows give a size; the values are once, few, many and, for expanded clones, a class.

once,TRBV7-2,TRBD1,TRBJ1-3,CASSPKTGFTGNTIYF,TGTGCCAGCAGCCCCAAGACAGGGTTTACTGGAAACACCATATATTTT
.,TRBV29-1,.,TRBJ1-5,CSVGGAGLNQPQHF,TGCAGCGTTGGAGGAGCCGGGCTCAATCAGCCCCAGCATTTT
many,TRBV5-1,TRBD1,TRBJ1-6,CASSLEGQGGTSPLHF,TGCGCCAGCAGCTTGGAGGGACAGGGAGGAACGTCACCCCTCCACTTT
.,TRBV5-1,TRBD1,TRBJ2-5,CASSLGGNQETQYF,TGCGCCAGCAGCTTAGGGGGCAACCAAGAGACCCAGTACTTC
.,TRBV7-2,TRBD2,TRBJ2-3,CASSPGTSFFPDTQYF,TGTGCCAGCAGCCCGGGGACTAGCTTTTTCCCAGATACGCAGTATTTT
.,TRBV2,TRBD2,TRBJ2-3,CASSPLADTDTQYF,TGTGCCAGCAGTCCACTAGCGGACACAGATACGCAGTATTTT
.,TRBV10-3,TRBD1,TRBJ2-1,CAARGGQGSYNEQFF,TGTGCCGCCCGGGGAGGACAGGGCTCCTACAATGAGCAGTTCTTC
.,TRBV5-6,.,TRBJ1-2,CASRRQAYGYTF,TGTGCCAGCAGAAGACAAGCCTATGGCTACACCTTC
.,TRBV7-2,.,TRBJ2-5,CASSSAGRAAETQYF,TGTGCCAGCAGCTCCGCGGGGAGAGCGGCGGAGACCCAGTACTTC
.,TRBV2,TRBD2,TRBJ2-1,CASSRAGARNEQFF,TGTGCCAGCAGCCGGGCGGGAGCACGGAATGAGCAGTTCTTC
few,TRBV30,.,TRBJ1-6,CAWRSDSPLHF,TGTGCCTGGAGATCGGATTCACCCCTCCACTTT